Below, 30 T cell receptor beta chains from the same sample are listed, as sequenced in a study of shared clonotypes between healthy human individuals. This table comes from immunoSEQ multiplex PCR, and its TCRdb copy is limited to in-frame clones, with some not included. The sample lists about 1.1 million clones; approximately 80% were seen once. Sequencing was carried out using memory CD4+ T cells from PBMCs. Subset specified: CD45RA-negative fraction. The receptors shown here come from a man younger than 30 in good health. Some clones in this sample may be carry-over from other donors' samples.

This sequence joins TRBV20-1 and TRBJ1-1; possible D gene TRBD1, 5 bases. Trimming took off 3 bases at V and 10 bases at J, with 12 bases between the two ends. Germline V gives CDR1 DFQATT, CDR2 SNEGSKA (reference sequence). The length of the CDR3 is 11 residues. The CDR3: CSASWQGAAFF. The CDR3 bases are TGCAGTGCTAGTTGGCAGGGTGCAGCTTTCTTT.

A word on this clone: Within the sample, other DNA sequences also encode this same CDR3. CDR3 DNA sequence: TGCGCCTCCAAGGTGGGACTAAGCACAGATACGCAGTATTTT. Translation: CASKVGLSTDTQYF. V and J are TRBV5-1 and TRBJ2-3; TRBD2 agrees at 7 bases. This CDR3 has 14 amino acids. Trimming cost V 10 bases and J 0 bases; bases outside gene matches: 8. The germline gives CDR1 SGHRS, CDR2 YFSETQ.

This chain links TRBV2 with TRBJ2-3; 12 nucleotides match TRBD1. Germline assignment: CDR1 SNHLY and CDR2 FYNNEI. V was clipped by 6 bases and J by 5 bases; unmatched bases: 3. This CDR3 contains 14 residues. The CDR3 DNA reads TGTGCCAGCAGCCGGGACAGGGGGCAAGATACGCAGTATTTT. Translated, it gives CASSRDRGQDTQYF.

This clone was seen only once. CDR3 sequence (DNA): TGTGCCAGCACCTCACAAGCAACTAATGAAAAACTGTTTTTT. This gives the protein CASTSQATNEKLFF. The chain joins TRBV28 to TRBJ1-4; unclear D gene. The CDR3 totals 14 residues. V was cut by 7 bases and J by 0 bases, with 9 bases left in between. Per germline, CDR1 MDHEN and CDR2 SYDVKM.

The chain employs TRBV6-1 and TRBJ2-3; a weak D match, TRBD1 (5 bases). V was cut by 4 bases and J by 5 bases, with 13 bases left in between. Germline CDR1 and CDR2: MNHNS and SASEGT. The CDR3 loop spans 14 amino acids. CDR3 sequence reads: CASSGQGYGDTQYF. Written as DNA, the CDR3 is TGTGCCAGCAGTGGTCAGGGATACGGAGATACGCAGTATTTT.

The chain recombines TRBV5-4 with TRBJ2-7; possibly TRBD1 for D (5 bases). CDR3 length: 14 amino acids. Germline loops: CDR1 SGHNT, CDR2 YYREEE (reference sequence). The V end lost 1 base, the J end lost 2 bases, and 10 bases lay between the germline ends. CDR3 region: CASSLRGGTYEQYF. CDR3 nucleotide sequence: TGTGCCAGCAGCTTGAGGGGCGGCACCTACGAGCAGTACTTC.

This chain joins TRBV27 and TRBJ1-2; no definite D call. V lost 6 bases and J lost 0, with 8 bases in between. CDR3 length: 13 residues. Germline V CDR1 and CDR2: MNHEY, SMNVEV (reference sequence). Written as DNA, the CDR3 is TGTGCCAGCAGCCAAAGAGCTAACTATGGCTACACCTTC. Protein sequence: CASSQRANYGYTF.

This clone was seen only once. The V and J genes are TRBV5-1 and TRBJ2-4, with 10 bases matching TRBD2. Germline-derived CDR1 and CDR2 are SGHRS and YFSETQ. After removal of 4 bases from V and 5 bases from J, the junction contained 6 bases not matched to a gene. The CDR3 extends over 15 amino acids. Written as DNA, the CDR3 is TGCGCCAGCAGCATTCCCACTAGCGGGGAAAACATTCAGTACTTC. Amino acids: CASSIPTSGENIQYF.

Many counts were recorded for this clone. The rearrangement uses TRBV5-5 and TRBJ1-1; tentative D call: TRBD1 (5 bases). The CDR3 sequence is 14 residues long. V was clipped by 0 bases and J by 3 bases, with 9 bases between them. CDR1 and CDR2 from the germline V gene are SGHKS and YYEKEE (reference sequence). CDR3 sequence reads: CASSLAGRDTEAFF. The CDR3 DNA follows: TGTGCCAGCAGCTTGGCCGGCAGGGACACTGAAGCTTTCTTT.

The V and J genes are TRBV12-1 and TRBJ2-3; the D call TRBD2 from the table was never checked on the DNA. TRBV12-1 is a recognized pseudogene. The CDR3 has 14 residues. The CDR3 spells CASSLPGGTDTQYF. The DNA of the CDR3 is TGTGCCAGCAGCCTACCCGGGGGAACAGATACGCAGTATTTT.

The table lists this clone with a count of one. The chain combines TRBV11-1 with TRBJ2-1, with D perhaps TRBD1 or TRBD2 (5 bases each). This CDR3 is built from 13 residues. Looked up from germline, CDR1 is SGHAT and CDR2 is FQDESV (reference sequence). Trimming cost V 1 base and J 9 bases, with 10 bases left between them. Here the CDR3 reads CASSLGPRGEQFF. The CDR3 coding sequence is TGTGCCAGCAGCTTAGGTCCGAGGGGTGAGCAGTTCTTC.

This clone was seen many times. The CDR3 DNA follows: TGTGCCAGCAGCTTGGCCGACAGTTACCACTATGGCTACACCTTC. Translating gives CASSLADSYHYGYTF. The chain is built from TRBV5-6 and TRBJ1-2, with a possible D match to TRBD1 (5 bases). The V gene lost 0 bases and the J gene lost 3 bases, with 12 bases spanning the gap. Germline V gene data show CDR1 as SGHDT and CDR2 as YYEEEE. The CDR3 is made up of 15 amino acids. Combining the CDR3 with reference TRBV5-6 and TRBJ1-2 gives the whole variable domain DAGVTQSPTHLIKTRGQQVTLRCSPKSGHDTVSWYQQALGQGPQFIFQYYEEEERQRGNFPDRFSGHQFPNYSSELNVNALLLGDSALYLCASSLADSYHYGYTFGSGTRLTVV.

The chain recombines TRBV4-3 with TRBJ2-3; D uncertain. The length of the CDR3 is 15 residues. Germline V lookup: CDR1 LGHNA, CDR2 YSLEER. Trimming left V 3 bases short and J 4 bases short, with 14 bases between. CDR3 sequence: CASSQEHLRADTQYF. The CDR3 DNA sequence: TGCGCCAGCAGCCAGGAACATTTACGGGCAGATACGCAGTATTTT.

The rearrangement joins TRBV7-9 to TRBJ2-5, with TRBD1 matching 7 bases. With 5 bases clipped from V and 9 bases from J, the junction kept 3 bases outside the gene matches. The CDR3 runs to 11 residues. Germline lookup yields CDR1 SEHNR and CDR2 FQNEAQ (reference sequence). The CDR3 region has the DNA TGTGCCAGCAGCCTGCAGGGGGCCCAGTACTTC. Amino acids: CASSLQGAQYF.

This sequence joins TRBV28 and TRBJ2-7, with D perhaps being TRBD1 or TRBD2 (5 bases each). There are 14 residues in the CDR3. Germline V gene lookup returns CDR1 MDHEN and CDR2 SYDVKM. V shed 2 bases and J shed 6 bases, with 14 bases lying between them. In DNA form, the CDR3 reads TGTGCCAGCAGTTTACGTCATGGGACGGCCGAGCAGTACTTC. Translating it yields CASSLRHGTAEQYF.

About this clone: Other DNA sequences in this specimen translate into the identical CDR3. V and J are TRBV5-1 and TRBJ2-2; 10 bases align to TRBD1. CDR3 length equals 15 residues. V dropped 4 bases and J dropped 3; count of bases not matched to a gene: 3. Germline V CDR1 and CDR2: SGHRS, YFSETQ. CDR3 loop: CASSRGQGDTGELFF. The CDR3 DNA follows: TGCGCCAGCAGCCGCGGACAGGGGGACACCGGGGAGCTGTTTTTT.

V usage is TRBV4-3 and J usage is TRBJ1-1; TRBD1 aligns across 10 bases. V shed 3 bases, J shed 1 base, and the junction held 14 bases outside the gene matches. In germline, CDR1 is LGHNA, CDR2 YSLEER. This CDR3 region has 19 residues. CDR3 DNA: TGCGCCAGCAGCCACTACCTCCCGGGACAGGGGAGGGGGAACACTGAAGCTTTCTTT. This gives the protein CASSHYLPGQGRGNTEAFF.

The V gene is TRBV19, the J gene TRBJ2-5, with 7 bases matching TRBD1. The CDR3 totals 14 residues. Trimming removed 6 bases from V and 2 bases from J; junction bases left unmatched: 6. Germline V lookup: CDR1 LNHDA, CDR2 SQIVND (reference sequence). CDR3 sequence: CASSLGRGQETQYF. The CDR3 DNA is TGTGCCAGTAGCCTCGGCAGGGGGCAAGAGACCCAGTACTTC.

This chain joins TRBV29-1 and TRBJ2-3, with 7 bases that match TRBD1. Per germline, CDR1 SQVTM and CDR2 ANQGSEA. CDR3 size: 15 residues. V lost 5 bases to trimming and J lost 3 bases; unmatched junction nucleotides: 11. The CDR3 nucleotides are TGCAGCGTTTTAGGGGACAGCCGGCTTACAGATACGCAGTATTTT. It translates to CSVLGDSRLTDTQYF.

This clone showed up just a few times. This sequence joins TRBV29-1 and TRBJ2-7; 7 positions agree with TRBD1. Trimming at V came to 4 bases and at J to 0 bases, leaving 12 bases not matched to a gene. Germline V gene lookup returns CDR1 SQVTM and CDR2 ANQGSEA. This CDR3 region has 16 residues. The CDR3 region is CSVGKDHDRDSYEQYF. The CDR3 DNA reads TGCAGCGTTGGCAAGGATCACGACAGGGACTCCTACGAGCAGTACTTC.

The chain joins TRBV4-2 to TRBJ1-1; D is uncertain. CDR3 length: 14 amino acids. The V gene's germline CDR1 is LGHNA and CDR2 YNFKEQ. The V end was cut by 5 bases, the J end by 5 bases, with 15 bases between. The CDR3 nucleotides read TGTGCCAGCAGCTTAGAACGGGGATGGACTGAAGCTTTCTTT. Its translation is CASSLERGWTEAFF.

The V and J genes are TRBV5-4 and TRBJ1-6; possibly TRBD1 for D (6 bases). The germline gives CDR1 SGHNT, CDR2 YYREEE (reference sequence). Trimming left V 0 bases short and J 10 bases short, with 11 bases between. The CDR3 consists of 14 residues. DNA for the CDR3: TGTGCCAGCAGCTTGGCCCAGGGGCAGTCACCCCTCCACTTT. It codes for CASSLAQGQSPLHF.

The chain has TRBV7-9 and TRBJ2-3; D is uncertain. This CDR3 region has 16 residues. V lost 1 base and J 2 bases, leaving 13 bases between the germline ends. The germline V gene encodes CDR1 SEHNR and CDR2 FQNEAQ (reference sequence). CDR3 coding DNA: TGTGCCAGCAGCTTAGGTTCGTCTAGGGTCACAGATACGCAGTATTTT. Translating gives CASSLGSSRVTDTQYF. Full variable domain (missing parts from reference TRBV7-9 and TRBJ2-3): DTGVSQNPRHKITKRGQNVTFRCDPISEHNRLYWYRQTLGQGPEFLTYFQNEAQLEKSRLLSDRFSAERPKGSFSTLEIQRTEQGDSAMYLCASSLGSSRVTDTQYFGPGTRLTVL.

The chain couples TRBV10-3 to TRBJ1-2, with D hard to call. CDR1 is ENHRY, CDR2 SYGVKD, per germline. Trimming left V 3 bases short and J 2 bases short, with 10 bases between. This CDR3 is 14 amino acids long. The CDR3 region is CAISDQSKNYGYTF. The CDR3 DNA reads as TGTGCCATCAGTGATCAATCGAAGAACTATGGCTACACCTTC.

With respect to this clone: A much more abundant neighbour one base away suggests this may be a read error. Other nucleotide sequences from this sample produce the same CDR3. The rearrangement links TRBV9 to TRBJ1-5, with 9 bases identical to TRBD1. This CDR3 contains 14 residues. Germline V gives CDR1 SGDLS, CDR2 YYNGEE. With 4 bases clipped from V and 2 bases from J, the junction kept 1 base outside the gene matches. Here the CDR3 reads CASSRTGGNQPQHF. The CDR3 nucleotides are TGTGCCAGCAGCCGGACAGGGGGCAATCAGCCCCAGCATTTT. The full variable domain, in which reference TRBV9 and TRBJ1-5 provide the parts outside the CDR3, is DSGVTQTPKHLITATGQRVTLRCSPRSGDLSVYWYQQSLDQGLQFLIQYYNGEERAKGNILERFSAQQFPDLHSELNLSSLELGDSALYFCASSRTGGNQPQHFGDGTRLSIL.

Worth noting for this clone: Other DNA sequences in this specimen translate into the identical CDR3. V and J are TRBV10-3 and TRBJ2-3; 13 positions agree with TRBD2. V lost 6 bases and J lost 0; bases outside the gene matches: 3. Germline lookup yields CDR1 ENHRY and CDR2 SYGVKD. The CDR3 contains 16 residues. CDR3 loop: CAIRPGLAGSTDTQYF. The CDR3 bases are TGTGCCATCAGACCGGGACTAGCGGGGAGCACAGATACGCAGTATTTT.

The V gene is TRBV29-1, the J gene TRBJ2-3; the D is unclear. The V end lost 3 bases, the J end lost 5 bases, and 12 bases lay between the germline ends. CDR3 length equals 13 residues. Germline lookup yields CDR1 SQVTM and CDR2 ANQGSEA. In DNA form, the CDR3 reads TGCAGCGTTGAGAGTGATGGACGAGATACGCAGTATTTT. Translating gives CSVESDGRDTQYF.

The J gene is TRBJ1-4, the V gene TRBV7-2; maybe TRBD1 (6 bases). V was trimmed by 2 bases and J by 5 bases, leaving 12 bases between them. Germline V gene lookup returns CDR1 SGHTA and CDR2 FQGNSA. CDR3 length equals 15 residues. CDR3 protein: CASSLRQGLNEKLFF. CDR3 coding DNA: TGTGCCAGCAGCTTAAGGCAGGGGCTGAATGAAAAACTGTTTTTT.

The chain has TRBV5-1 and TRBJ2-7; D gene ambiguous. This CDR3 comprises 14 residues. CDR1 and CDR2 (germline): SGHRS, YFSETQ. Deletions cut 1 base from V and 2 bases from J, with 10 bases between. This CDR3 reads CASSLFLRAYEQYF. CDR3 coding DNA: TGCGCCAGCAGCTTGTTCCTCCGGGCCTACGAGCAGTACTTC.

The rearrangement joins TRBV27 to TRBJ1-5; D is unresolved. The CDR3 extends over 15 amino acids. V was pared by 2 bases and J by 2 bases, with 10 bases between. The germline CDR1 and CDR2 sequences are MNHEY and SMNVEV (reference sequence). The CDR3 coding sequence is TGTGCCAGCAGTTTAGACGGTCGGCGCAATCAGCCCCAGCATTTT. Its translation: CASSLDGRRNQPQHF.